The present T cell receptor beta chain was sequenced within a study of blood T cell repertoires in COVID-19. Study-level background: COVID-19 samples, acute and convalescent, were from the United States, Italy and Spain. The cDNA or gDNA used as material had been derived from T cells, B-cell-depleted T cells, or PBMCs.

Germline assignment: CDR1 SGHAT and CDR2 FQNNGV. After removal of 0 bases from V and 0 bases from J, the junction contained 2 bases not matched to a gene. CDR3 length equals 16 residues. In the original analysis: Reference gene primer amplification gave estimated nucleated cell counts. Repertoires were generated with immunoSEQ multiplex PCR, while TCRdb's copy carries only in-frame clones and drops some. That table gives V, J and clone size, and the DNA gave D and trimming. This sample carries 95,000 to 110,000 clones, approximately 80% of them seen once, and the ten largest clones take 4% to 5.5%. The V gene is TRBV11-2, the J gene TRBJ2-1; 7 nucleotides line up with TRBD2. The clonotype comes from a man aged 55 to 69 with acute or convalescent COVID-19. The sample comprised peripheral blood. CDR3 in DNA: TGTGCCAGCAGCTTAGACCTAGCGGTCTCCTACAATGAGCAGTTCTTC. Encoded protein: CASSLDLAVSYNEQFF.